Shown below are 15 T cell receptor beta chains from a single sample sequenced in a study of blood T cells in healthy people across ages. Combining a sample-barcoded 5' primer with a J-beta primer mix, a second PCR ran for roughly 7 to 12 cycles. TCRdb reprocessed the 5' RACE reads with MiXCR, giving one entry per CDR3 protein. The sample consists of hundreds of thousands of distinct CDR3 sequences, 52% of them appearing once. Sequencing was carried out using blood. The source is a woman older than 75 in good health.

There are many counts of this clonotype. V is TRBV3-1 and J is TRBJ1-1; 9 bases are a match to TRBD1. V shed 1 base, J shed 4 bases, and the junction held 7 bases outside the gene matches. The germline V gene encodes CDR1 LGHDT and CDR2 YNNKEL (reference sequence). This CDR3 contains 16 residues. The CDR3 sequence is CASSQGDRDRVTEAFF. The CDR3 region has the DNA TGTGCCAGCAGCCAAGGTGACCGGGACAGGGTCACTGAAGCTTTCTTT. Based on the CDR3 plus reference TRBV3-1 and TRBJ1-1, the full variable domain is DTAVSQTPKYLVTQMGNDKSIKCEQNLGHDTMYWYKQDSKKFLKIMFSYNNKELIINETVPNRFSPKSPDKAHLNLHINSLELGDSAVYFCASSQGDRDRVTEAFFGQGTRLTVV.

This clonotype has at least ten counts. The rearrangement uses TRBV5-1 and TRBJ2-3; TRBD1 is a possible D gene (6 bases). From germline, CDR1 is SGHRS and CDR2 YFSETQ. CDR3 length: 14 amino acids. Trimming left V 0 bases short and J 2 bases short, with 7 bases between. CDR3 bases: TGCGCCAGCAGCTTGGGGGACACCACAGATACGCAGTATTTT. Protein sequence: CASSLGDTTDTQYF.

This clonotype has just a few counts. The chain carries TRBV5-1 and TRBJ1-2; 7 bases match TRBD1. The V and J ends lost 0 bases and 5 bases, in that order; junction bases with no gene match: 4. The CDR3 is 14 residues long. Germline V gives CDR1 SGHRS, CDR2 YFSETQ. CDR3 nucleotide sequence: TGCGCCAGCAGCTTGGCTCCGGGACAGTATGGCTACACCTTC. Its protein is CASSLAPGQYGYTF.

CDR3 nucleotide sequence: TGCAGCGCGCGGGGGGGGGCCCTGAACACTGAAGCTTTCTTT. Protein product: CSARGGALNTEAFF. V and J are TRBV29-1 and TRBJ1-1, with D possibly being TRBD1 (6 bases). V was cut by 7 bases and J by 0 bases, with 15 bases left in between. Germline V lookup: CDR1 SQVTM, CDR2 ANQGSEA. The CDR3 loop spans 14 amino acids.

This clonotype was detected only a few times. The V gene is TRBV27, the J gene TRBJ2-1; tentative D call: TRBD1 (5 bases). V lost 5 bases and J lost 7, with 15 bases in between. The CDR3 is made up of 14 amino acids. Germline CDR1 reads MNHEY; CDR2 reads SMNVEV (reference sequence). CDR3 DNA sequence: TGTGCCAGCAGTCCGGGTGGGGCTCTTAATGAGCAGTTCTTC. Residues: CASSPGGALNEQFF.

This chain uses TRBV24-1 with TRBJ2-3, with a weak D call TRBD2 (6 bases). V was cut by 9 bases and J by 0 bases, with 27 bases left in between. The CDR3 is 19 amino acids. CDR1 is KGHDR, CDR2 SFDVKD, per germline. The CDR3 region has the DNA TGTGCCACCTCACCAGAAGCCCCTCCGGGGGAGGTGAGCACAGATACGCAGTATTTT. It specifies CATSPEAPPGEVSTDTQYF.

The chain employs TRBV29-1 and TRBJ2-7; weak D call: TRBD2 (6 bases). CDR1 and CDR2 from the germline V gene are SQVTM and ANQGSEA. V shed 1 base and J shed 3 bases, with 7 bases lying between them. CDR3 length equals 12 residues. This chain's CDR3 is CSVEAEGYEQYF. CDR3 nucleotide sequence: TGCAGCGTTGAAGCGGAGGGCTACGAGCAGTACTTC.

Notes on this clonotype: This may arise from a read error, as a much more abundant clone is one base away. CDR3 DNA: TGTAAAGCACCAGGCCGGTTGAGGGGGAAGGAGCAGTTCTTC. Its translation: CKAPGRLRGKEQFF. The chain uses TRBV2 and TRBJ2-1, with a weak D call TRBD1 (6 bases). Germline loops: CDR1 SNHLY, CDR2 FYNNEI. This CDR3 is 14 amino acids long.

This clonotype was detected ten times or more. The V gene is TRBV7-3, the J gene TRBJ1-2; the D is unclear. The V gene lost 5 bases and the J gene lost 8 bases, with 21 bases spanning the gap. CDR1 is SGHTA and CDR2 is FQGTGA in the germline V gene. The CDR3 loop spans 15 amino acids. The CDR3 nucleotides are TGTGCCAGCAGCGGATACTCCGCAGACCCGGGAGGCTACACCTTC. It is translated as CASSGYSADPGGYTF.

This clonotype was detected many times. The genes are TRBV2 and TRBJ2-7; 7 positions match TRBD2. Trimming cost V 4 bases and J 2 bases; bases outside gene matches: 8. The CDR3 loop spans 15 amino acids. Germline values: CDR1 SNHLY, CDR2 FYNNEI. CDR3 sequence reads: CASSAASGITYEQYF. Here the CDR3 DNA reads TGTGCCAGCAGTGCGGCTAGCGGCATCACCTACGAGCAGTACTTC.

V usage is TRBV20-1 and J usage is TRBJ1-2; D possibly corresponds to TRBD1 (5 bases). V was clipped by 2 bases and J by 4 bases, with 8 bases between them. CDR1 and CDR2 from the germline V gene are DFQATT and SNEGSKA (reference sequence). This CDR3 is built from 12 residues. This CDR3 reads CSARHQGYGYTF. The CDR3 DNA follows: TGCAGTGCTAGACATCAGGGCTATGGCTACACCTTC.

This sequence joins TRBV11-3 and TRBJ2-1, with D perhaps matching TRBD2 (6 bases). The DNA matches TRBJ2-7 better at its end, which makes the J call doubtful. Germline V gene lookup returns CDR1 SGHNT and CDR2 YENEEA. The CDR3 runs 16 residues. The CDR3 is CASSLGPPGLNNEQYF. DNA for the CDR3: TGTGCCAGCAGCTTAGGTCCTCCGGGACTTAACAATGAGCAGTACTTC.

Turning to this clonotype: A read error is possible here, since a much larger clone lies one base away. V usage is TRBV25-1 and J usage is TRBJ2-4, with no clear D. The CDR3 length is 16 residues. Germline values: CDR1 MGHDK, CDR2 SYGVNS. The CDR3 coding sequence is TGTGCCGGCAGTGTTGGGAACTTCTGGGGCAAAAACATTCAGTACTTC. This sequence encodes CAGSVGNFWGKNIQYF.

This clonotype came up many times. The chain links TRBV5-3 to TRBJ2-1, with TRBD1 identical over 7 bases. TRBV5-3 is an ORF; its function is uncertain. The CDR3 contains 18 residues. Unmatched junction bases numbered 14, after V lost 0 bases and J lost 5 bases. The chain's CDR3 is CARSLEETGRIMDNEQFF. As DNA, the CDR3 is TGTGCCAGAAGCTTGGAAGAGACAGGGCGGATTATGGACAATGAGCAGTTCTTC.

J is TRBJ1-1 and V is TRBV20-1; tentative D call: TRBD1 (5 bases). The CDR3 length is 12 residues. Looked up from germline, CDR1 is DFQATT and CDR2 is SNEGSKA (reference sequence). V was cut by 3 bases and J by 10 bases, with 15 bases left in between. DNA for the CDR3: TGCAGTGCTAGTCGGGGGGACTTAGGAGCTTTCTTT. Residues: CSASRGDLGAFF.